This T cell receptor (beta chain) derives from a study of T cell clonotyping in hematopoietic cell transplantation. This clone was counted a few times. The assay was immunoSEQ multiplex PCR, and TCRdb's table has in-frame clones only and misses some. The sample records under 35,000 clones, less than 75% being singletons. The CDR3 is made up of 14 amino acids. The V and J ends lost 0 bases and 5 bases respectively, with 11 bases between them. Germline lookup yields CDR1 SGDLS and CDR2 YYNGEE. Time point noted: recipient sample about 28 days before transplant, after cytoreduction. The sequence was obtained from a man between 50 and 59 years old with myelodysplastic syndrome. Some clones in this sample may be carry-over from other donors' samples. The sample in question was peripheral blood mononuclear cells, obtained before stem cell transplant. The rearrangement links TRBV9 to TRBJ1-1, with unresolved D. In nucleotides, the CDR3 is TGTGCCAGCAGCGTAGTCGCGGGAGGGACTGAAGCTTTCTTT. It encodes CASSVVAGGTEAFF.